A selection of T cell receptor beta chains follows, all from one sample in a study of blood T cell repertoires in COVID-19. This table comes from immunoSEQ multiplex PCR, and its TCRdb copy is limited to in-frame clones, with some not included. Of around 620,000 clones in the sample, 70% to 90% were seen once. Sample: peripheral blood. Every receptor here comes from a woman between 18 and 29 years old with acute or convalescent COVID-19. CDR3s include the opening cysteine and the closing phenylalanine or tryptophan. Size tells how often a clone was seen (once, few, many) or the class of an expanded clone, and some rows leave it out.

v_gene	abundance	j_gene	CDR3aa
TRBV4-2	-	TRBJ1-1	CASSRDRGTWNTEAFF
TRBV6-5	-	TRBJ1-2	CASRPGQVGWGYTF
TRBV21-1	-	TRBJ1-4	CASSKEEREKEKLFF
TRBV13	-	TRBJ2-7	CASSLWRGPEQYF
TRBV4-2	-	TRBJ1-4	CASSRVPAANEKLFF
TRBV3-1/TRBV3-2	-	TRBJ1-2	CASSLQGLANYGYTF
TRBV3-1/TRBV3-2	-	TRBJ2-3	CASSQEGASRTDTQYF
TRBV4-3	-	TRBJ1-2	CASSQDQQGGRGYTF
TRBV7-8	-	TRBJ1-2	CASSQGARSYGYTF
TRBV7-3	-	TRBJ2-3	CASSSTGGGTDTQYF
TRBV5-1	-	TRBJ2-2	CASSPGTSVTGELFF
TRBV2	-	TRBJ2-1	CASSGTSGGNQFF
TRBV12-5	-	TRBJ1-1	CASGVGQANTEAFF
TRBV3-1/TRBV3-2	-	TRBJ2-1	CASSQGRGLRVYNEQFF
TRBV9	-	TRBJ1-1	CASSDTMNTEAFF
TRBV11-2	few	TRBJ2-6	CASSYLNRDRYSGANVLTF
TRBV6-2/TRBV6-3	-	TRBJ2-3	CASSSLAETDTQYF
TRBV12-3/TRBV12-4	-	TRBJ1-3	CASSFWLGNTIYF
TRBV6-5	-	TRBJ2-2	CASRPVNTGELFF
TRBV4-3	-	TRBJ2-3	CASSQDRNWVQYF
TRBV2	-	TRBJ2-3	CASRAILHTQYF
TRBV28	-	TRBJ1-1	CASSLFPWTGGANTEAFF
TRBV3-1/TRBV3-2	-	TRBJ1-6	CASSQGANSPLHF
TRBV24-1	-	TRBJ2-2	CATSFSGNTGELFF
TRBV12-3/TRBV12-4	-	TRBJ2-1	CASSLVDTEQFF
TRBV3-1/TRBV3-2	-	TRBJ2-7	CASSQAGTGAWEQYF
TRBV3-1/TRBV3-2	once	TRBJ1-1	CASSQSRGTFNTEAFF
TRBV6-5	-	TRBJ2-2	CASSYSGTRVAGELFF
TRBV5-6	-	TRBJ2-6	CASRSTGAGANVLTF
TRBV9	-	TRBJ2-1	CASTYTGQGAYNEQFF
TRBV9	few	TRBJ1-6	CASSVASGPYNSPLHF
TRBV6-2/TRBV6-3	-	TRBJ1-1	CASSYVENTEAFF
TRBV5-6	-	TRBJ2-5	CASSLYAVQETQYF
TRBV12-5	-	TRBJ1-2	CASGLAGTEDFGYTF
TRBV6-5	-	TRBJ1-6	CAIYMGQANSPLHF
TRBV11-2	-	TRBJ2-7	CASSLVGGQLSYEQYF
TRBV19	-	TRBJ2-3	CASKGQAHTDEQYF
TRBV6-4	once	TRBJ2-3	CASRGTDDTDTQYF
TRBV6-5	-	TRBJ1-2	CASARGGTGLGYTF
TRBV5-6	-	TRBJ2-1	CASSFLGQGANEQFF
TRBV12-3/TRBV12-4	-	TRBJ2-1	CASSYRHNEQFF
TRBV2	-	TRBJ2-2	CARGLGIAGELFF
TRBV12-3/TRBV12-4	-	TRBJ2-3	CASSLVTDQQYF
TRBV24-1	-	TRBJ2-7	CATSALWDRGNEQYF
TRBV24-1	once	TRBJ2-3	CATSEPTGTGVDTQYF
TRBV4-3	-	TRBJ1-3	CASSARGGNTIYF
TRBV5-1	-	TRBJ2-1	CASSSVAGVNEQFF
TRBV25-1	-	TRBJ1-4	CASSGYREMGEKLFF
TRBV4-3	-	TRBJ1-5	CASSQDRHANQPQHF
TRBV10-3	-	TRBJ1-2	CAISEVSYGYTF
TRBV5-5	-	TRBJ2-1	CASSLPRQAPYNEQFF
TRBV2	once	TRBJ2-7	CATVGQTRDEQYF